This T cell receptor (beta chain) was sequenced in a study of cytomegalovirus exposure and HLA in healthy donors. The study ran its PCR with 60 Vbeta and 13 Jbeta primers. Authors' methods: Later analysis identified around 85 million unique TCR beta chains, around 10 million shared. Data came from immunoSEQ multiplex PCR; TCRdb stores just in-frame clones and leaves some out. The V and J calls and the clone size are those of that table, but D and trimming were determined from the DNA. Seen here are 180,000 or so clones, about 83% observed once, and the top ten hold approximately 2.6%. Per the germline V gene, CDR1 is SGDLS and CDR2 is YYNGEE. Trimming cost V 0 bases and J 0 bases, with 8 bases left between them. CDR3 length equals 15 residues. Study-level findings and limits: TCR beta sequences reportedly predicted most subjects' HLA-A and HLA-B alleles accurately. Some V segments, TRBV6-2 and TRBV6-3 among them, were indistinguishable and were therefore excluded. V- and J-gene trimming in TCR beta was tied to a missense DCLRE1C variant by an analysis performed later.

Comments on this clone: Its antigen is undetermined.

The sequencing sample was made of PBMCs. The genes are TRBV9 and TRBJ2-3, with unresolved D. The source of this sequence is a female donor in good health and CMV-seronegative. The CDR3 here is CASSVEQTSTDTQYF. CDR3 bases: TGTGCCAGCAGCGTAGAACAGACCAGCACAGATACGCAGTATTTT.